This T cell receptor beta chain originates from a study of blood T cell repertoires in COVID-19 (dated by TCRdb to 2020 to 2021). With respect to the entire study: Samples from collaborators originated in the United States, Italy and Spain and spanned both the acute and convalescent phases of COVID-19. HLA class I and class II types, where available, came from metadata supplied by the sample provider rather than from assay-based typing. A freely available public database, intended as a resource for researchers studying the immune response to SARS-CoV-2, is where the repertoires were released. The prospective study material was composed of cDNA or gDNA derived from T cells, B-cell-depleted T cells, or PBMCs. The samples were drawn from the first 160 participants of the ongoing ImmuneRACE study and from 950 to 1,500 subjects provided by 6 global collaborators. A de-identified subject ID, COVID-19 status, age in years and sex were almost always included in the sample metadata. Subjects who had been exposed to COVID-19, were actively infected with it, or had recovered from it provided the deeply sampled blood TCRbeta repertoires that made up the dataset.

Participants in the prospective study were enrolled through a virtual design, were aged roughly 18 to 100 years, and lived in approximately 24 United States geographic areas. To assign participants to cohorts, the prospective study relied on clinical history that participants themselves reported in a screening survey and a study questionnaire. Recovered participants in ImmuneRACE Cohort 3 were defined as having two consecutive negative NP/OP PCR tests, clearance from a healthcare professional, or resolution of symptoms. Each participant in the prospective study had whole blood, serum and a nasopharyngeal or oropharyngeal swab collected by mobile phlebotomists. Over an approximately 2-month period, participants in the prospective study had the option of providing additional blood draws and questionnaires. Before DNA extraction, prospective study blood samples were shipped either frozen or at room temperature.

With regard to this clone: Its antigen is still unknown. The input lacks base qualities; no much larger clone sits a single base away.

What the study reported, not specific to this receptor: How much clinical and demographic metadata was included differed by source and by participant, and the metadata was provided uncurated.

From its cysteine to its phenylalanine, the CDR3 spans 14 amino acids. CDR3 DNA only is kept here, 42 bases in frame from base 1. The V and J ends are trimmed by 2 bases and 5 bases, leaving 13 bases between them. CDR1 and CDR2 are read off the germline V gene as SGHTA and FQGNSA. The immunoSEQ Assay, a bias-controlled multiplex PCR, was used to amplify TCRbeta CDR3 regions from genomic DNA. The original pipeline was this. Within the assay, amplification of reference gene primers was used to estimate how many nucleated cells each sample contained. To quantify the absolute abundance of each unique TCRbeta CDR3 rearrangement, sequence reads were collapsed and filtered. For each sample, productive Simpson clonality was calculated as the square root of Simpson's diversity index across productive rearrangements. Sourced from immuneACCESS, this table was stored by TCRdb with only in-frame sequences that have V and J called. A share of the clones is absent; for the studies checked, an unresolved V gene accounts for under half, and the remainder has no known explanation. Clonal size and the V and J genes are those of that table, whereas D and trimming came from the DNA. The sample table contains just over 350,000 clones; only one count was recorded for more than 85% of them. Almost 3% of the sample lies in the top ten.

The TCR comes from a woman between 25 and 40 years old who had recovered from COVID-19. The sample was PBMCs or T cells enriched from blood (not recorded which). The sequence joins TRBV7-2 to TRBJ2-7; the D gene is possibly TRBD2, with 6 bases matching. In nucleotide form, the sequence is TGTGCCAGCAGCTTAACGGGAGCTCTACACGAGCAGTACTTC. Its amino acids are CASSLTGALHEQYF.